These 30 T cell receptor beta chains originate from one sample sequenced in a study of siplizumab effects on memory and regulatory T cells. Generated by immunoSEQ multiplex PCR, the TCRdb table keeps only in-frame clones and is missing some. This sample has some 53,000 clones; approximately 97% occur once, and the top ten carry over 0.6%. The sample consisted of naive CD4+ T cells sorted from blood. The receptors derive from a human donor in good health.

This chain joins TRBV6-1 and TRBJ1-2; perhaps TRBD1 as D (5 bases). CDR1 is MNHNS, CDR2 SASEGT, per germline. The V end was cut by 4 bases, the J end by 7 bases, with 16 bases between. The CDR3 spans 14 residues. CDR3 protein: CASSVTGTDGGYTF. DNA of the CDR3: TGTGCCAGCAGTGTAACCGGGACCGACGGTGGCTACACCTTC.

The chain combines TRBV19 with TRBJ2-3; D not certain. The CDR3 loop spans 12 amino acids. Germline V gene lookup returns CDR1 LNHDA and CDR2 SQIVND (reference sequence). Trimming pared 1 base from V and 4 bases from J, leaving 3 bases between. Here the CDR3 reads CASSIVADTQYF. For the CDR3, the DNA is TGTGCCAGTAGTATAGTAGCAGATACGCAGTATTTT.

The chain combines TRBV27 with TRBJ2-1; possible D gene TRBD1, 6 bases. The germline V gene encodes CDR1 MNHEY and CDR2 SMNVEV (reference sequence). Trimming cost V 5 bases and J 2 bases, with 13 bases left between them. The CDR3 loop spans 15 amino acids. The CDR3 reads CASSRSGTPYNEQFF. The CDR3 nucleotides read TGTGCCAGCAGTCGATCCGGGACACCCTACAATGAGCAGTTCTTC.

As DNA, the CDR3 is TGTGCCAGCAGCCCGTCAGGGGCGCGGTATGGCTACACCTTC. The encoded protein is CASSPSGARYGYTF. The J gene is TRBJ1-2, the V gene TRBV7-9, with D possibly being TRBD1 (6 bases). CDR3 length: 14 amino acids. The germline gives CDR1 SEHNR, CDR2 FQNEAQ (reference sequence). Trimming took 5 bases from V and 5 from J, leaving 15 bases between them.

The CDR3 loop is CASSFHRGSGNTIYF. In nucleotides, the CDR3 is TGCGCCAGCAGCTTTCACAGGGGCTCTGGAAACACCATATATTTT. The rearrangement joins TRBV5-1 to TRBJ1-3, with 7 bases aligning to TRBD1. CDR3 length equals 15 residues. V lost 2 bases, J lost 0 bases, and 2 bases stayed unmatched. Germline V gene lookup returns CDR1 SGHRS and CDR2 YFSETQ.

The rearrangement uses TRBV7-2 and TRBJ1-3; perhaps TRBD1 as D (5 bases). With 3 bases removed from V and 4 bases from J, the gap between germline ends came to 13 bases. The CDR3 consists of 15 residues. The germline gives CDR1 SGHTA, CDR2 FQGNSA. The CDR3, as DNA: TGTGCCAGCAGCTTTGAGGGGACGACCGGAAACACCATATATTTT. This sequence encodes CASSFEGTTGNTIYF.

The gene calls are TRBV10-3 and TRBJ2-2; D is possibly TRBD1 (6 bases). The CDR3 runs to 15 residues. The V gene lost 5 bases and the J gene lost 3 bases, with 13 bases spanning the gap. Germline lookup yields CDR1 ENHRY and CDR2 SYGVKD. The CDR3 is CAISSKAGDTGELFF. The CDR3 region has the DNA TGTGCCATCAGTTCTAAGGCAGGGGACACCGGGGAGCTGTTTTTT.

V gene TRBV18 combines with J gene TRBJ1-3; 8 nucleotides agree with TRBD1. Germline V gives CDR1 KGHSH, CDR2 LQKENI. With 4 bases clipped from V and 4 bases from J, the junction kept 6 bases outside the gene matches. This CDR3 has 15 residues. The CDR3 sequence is CASSLRQGSGNTIYF. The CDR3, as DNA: TGTGCCAGCTCACTGCGACAGGGGAGCGGAAACACCATATATTTT.

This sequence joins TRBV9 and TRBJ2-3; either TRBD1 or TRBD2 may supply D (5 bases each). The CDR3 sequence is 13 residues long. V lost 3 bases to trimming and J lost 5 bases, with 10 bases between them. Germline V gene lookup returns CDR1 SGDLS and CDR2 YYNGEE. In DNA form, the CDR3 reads TGTGCCAGCAGCGCCCCGGGACGAGATACGCAGTATTTT. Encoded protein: CASSAPGRDTQYF. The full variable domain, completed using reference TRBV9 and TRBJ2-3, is DSGVTQTPKHLITATGQRVTLRCSPRSGDLSVYWYQQSLDQGLQFLIQYYNGEERAKGNILERFSAQQFPDLHSELNLSSLELGDSALYFCASSAPGRDTQYFGPGTRLTVL.

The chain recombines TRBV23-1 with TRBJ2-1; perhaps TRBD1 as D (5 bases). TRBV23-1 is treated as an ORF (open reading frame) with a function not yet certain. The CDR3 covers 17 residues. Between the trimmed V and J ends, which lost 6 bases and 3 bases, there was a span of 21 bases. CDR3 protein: CASSQQVPDPNYNEQFF. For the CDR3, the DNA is TGCGCCAGCAGCCAACAGGTCCCGGACCCCAACTACAATGAGCAGTTCTTC.

The chain's CDR3 is CASSSGTGLNTGELFF. The CDR3 DNA reads as TGCGCCAGCAGCTCTGGGACAGGGCTGAACACCGGGGAGCTGTTTTTT. The genes are TRBV5-1 and TRBJ2-2, with TRBD1 identical over 9 bases. After removal of 3 bases from V and 1 base from J, the junction contained 4 bases not matched to a gene. The CDR3 spans 16 residues. CDR1 is SGHRS and CDR2 is YFSETQ in the germline V gene.

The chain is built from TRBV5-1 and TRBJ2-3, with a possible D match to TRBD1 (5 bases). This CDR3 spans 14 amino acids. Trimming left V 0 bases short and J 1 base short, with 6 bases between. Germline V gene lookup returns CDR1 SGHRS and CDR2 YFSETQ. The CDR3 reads CASSLGQRTDTQYF. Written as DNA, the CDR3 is TGCGCCAGCAGCTTGGGACAGCGCACAGATACGCAGTATTTT.

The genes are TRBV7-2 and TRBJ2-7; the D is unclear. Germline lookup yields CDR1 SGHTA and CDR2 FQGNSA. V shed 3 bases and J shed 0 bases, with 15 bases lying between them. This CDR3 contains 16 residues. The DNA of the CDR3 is TGTGCCAGCAGCTTGAATCGGGCCCAGTCCTCCTACGAGCAGTACTTC. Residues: CASSLNRAQSSYEQYF.

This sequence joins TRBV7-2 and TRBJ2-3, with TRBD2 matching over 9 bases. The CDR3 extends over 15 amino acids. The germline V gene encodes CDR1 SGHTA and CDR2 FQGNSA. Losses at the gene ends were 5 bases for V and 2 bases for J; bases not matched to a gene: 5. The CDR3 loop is CASSRTSVITDTQYF. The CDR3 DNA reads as TGTGCCAGCAGCCGGACTAGCGTTATCACAGATACGCAGTATTTT.

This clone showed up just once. The CDR3 loop is CASKGDGSNQPQHF. DNA for the CDR3: TGTGCCAGCAAGGGGGACGGAAGCAATCAGCCCCAGCATTTT. This chain links TRBV2 with TRBJ1-5; tentative D call: TRBD1 (6 bases). Germline V lookup: CDR1 SNHLY, CDR2 FYNNEI. The length of the CDR3 is 14 residues. The germline V and J ends were trimmed by 7 bases and 1 base, with 11 bases remaining between them.

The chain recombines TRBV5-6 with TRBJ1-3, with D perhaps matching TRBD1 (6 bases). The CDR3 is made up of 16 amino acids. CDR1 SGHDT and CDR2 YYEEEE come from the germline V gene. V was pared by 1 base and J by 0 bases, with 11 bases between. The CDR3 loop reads CASSLYQDSSGNTIYF. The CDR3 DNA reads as TGTGCCAGCAGCTTGTACCAGGACAGCTCTGGAAACACCATATATTTT.

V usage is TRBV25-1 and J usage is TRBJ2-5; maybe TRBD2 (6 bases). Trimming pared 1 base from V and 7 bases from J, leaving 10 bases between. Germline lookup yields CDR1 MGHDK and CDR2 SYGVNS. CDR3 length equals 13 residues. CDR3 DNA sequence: TGTGCCAGCAGTGAATTTTCCGGGAGGACCCAGTACTTC. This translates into CASSEFSGRTQYF.

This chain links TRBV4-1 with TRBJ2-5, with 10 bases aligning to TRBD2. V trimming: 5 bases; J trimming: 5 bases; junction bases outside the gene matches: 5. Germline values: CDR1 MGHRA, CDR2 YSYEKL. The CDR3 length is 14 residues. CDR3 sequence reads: CASSASGRWETQYF. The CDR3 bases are TGCGCCAGCAGCGCTAGCGGGAGATGGGAGACCCAGTACTTC.

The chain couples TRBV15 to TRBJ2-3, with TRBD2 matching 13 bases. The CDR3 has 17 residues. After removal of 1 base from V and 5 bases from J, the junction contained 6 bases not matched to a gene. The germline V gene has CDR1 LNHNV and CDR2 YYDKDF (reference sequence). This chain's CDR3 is CATSRGRTSGSIDTQYF. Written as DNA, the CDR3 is TGTGCCACCAGCAGAGGTCGGACTAGCGGGAGTATAGATACGCAGTATTTT.

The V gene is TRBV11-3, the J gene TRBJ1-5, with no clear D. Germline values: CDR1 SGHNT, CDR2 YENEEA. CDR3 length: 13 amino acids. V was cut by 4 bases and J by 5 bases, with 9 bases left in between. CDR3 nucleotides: TGTGCCAGCAGCTCCACACGCTATCAGCCCCAGCATTTT. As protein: CASSSTRYQPQHF.

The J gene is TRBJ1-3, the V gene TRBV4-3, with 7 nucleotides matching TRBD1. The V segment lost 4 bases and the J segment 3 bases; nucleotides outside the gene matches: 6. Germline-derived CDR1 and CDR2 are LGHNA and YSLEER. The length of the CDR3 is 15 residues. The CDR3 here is CASSRNTGDGNTIYF. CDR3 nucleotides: TGCGCCAGCAGCCGAAATACAGGGGATGGAAACACCATATATTTT.

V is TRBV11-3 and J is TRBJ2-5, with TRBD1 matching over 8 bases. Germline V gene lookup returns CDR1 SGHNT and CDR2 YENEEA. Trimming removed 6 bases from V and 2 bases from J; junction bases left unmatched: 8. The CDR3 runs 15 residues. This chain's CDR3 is CASSPGQGRQETQYF. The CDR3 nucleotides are TGTGCCAGCAGTCCCGGACAGGGCAGACAAGAGACCCAGTACTTC.

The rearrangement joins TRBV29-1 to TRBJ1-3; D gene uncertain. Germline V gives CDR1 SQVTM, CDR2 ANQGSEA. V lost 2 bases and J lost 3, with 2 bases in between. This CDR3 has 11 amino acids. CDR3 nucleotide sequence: TGCAGCGTTGAACTTGGAAACACCATATATTTT. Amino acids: CSVELGNTIYF.

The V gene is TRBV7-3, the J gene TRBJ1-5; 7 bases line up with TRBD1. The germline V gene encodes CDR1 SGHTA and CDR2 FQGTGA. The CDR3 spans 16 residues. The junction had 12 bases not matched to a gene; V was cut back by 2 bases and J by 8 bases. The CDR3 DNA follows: TGTGCCAGCAGCTTAGGGGCGTCAGGGGGAGGGGAGCCCCAGCATTTT. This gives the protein CASSLGASGGGEPQHF.

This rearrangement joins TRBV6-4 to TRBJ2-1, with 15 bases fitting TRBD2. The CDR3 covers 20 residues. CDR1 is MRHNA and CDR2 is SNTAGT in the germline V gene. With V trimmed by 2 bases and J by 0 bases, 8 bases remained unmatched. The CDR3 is CASSDRGLAGGRGSYNEQFF. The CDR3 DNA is TGTGCCAGCAGTGACAGGGGACTAGCGGGAGGTCGGGGCTCCTACAATGAGCAGTTCTTC.

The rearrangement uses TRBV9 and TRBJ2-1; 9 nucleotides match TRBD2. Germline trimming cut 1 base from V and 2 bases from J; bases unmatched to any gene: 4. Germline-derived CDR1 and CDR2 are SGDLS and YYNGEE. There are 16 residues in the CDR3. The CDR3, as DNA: TGTGCCAGCAGCGTACAAGCGGGAGGAACCTACAATGAGCAGTTCTTC. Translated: CASSVQAGGTYNEQFF.

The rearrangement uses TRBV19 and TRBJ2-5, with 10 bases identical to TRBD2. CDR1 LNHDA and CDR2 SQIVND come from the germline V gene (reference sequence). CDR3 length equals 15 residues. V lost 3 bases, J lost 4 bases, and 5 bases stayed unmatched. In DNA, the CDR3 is TGTGCCAGTAGTATGGGTCTAGCGGGAGTAGAGACCCAGTACTTC. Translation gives CASSMGLAGVETQYF.

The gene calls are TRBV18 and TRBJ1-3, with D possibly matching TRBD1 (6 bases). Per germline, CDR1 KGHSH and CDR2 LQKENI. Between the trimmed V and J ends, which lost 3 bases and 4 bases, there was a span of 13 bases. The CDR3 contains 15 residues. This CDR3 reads CASSPIGGSGNTIYF. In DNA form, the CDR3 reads TGTGCCAGCTCACCTATTGGGGGCTCAGGAAACACCATATATTTT.

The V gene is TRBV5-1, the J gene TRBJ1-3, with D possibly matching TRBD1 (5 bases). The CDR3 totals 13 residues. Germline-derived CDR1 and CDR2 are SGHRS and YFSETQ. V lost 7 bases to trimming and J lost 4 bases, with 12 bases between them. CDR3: CASQRGVGNTIYF. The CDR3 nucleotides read TGCGCCAGCCAGAGGGGTGTAGGAAACACCATATATTTT.

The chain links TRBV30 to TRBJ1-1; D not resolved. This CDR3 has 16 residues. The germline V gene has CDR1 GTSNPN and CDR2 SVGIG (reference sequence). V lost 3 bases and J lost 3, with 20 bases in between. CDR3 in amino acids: CAWRALLKRQDTEAFF. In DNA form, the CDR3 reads TGTGCCTGGAGGGCACTCCTCAAGAGGCAGGACACTGAAGCTTTCTTT.